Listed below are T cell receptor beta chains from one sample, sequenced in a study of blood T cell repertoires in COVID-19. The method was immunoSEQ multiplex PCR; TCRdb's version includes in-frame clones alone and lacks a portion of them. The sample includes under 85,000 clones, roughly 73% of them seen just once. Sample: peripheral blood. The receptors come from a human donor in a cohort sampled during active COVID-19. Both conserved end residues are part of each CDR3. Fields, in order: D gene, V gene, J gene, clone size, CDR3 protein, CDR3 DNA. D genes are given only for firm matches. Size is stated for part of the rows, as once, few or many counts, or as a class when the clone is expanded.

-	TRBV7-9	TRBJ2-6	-	CASSAARTPDSGANVLTF	TGTGCCAGCAGCGCAGCCAGGACACCAGACTCTGGGGCCAACGTCCTGACTTTC
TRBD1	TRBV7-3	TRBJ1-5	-	CASPGTGGGQPQHF	TGTGCCAGCCCCGGGACAGGGGGCGGGCAGCCCCAGCATTTT
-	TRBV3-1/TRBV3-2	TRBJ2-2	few	CASSQGRVGGPTGELFF	TGTGCCAGCAGCCAAGGGAGGGTCGGGGGGCCGACCGGGGAGCTGTTTTTT
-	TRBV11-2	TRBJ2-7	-	CASSLMAGATYEQYF	TGTGCCAGCAGCTTAATGGCGGGGGCGACCTACGAGCAGTACTTC
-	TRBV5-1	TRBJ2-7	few	CASSLGGQPFYEQYF	TGCGCCAGCAGCTTAGGAGGACAGCCGTTCTACGAGCAGTACTTC
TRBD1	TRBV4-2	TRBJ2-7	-	CASSQVGDRDYEQYF	TGTGCCAGCAGCCAAGTTGGGGACAGGGATTACGAGCAGTACTTC
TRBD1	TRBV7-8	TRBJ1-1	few	CASSKDRGNTEAFF	TGTGCCAGCAGCAAGGACAGGGGGAACACTGAAGCTTTCTTT
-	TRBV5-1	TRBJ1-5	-	CASSLGHGNQPQHF	TGCGCCAGCAGCTTGGGACACGGCAATCAGCCCCAGCATTTT
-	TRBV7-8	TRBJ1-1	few	CASSLQAFGSTEAFF	TGTGCCAGCAGCTTGCAAGCGTTTGGAAGCACTGAAGCTTTCTTT
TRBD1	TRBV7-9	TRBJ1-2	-	CASSPRDRTF	TGTGCCAGCAGCCCCAGGGACAGGACCTTC
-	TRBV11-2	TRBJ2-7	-	CASSLVSISYEQYF	TGTGCCAGCAGCTTAGTGTCCATTAGCTACGAGCAGTACTTC
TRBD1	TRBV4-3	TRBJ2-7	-	CASSQDLGTGEGQYF	TGCGCCAGCAGCCAAGATCTCGGGACAGGGGAGGGCCAGTACTTC
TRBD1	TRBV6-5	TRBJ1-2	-	CASSRPGQADYGYTF	TGTGCCAGCAGCCGACCGGGACAGGCTGACTATGGCTACACCTTC
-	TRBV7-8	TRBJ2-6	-	CASSLAFRASGANVLTF	TGTGCCAGCAGCTTAGCCTTCAGGGCCTCTGGGGCCAACGTCCTGACTTTC
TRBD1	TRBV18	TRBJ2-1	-	CASSPPSQGEHEQFF	TGTGCCAGCTCACCACCGAGTCAGGGGGAGCATGAGCAGTTCTTC
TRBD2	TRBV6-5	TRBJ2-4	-	CAGTGGGTKNIQYF	TGTGCCGGAACGGGGGGAGGAACCAAAAACATTCAGTACTTC
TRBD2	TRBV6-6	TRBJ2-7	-	CASSRGLAGAYEQYF	TGTGCCAGCAGCCGTGGACTAGCGGGGGCCTACGAGCAGTACTTC
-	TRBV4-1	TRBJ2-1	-	CASSQDNVYKSYNEQFF	TGCGCCAGCAGCCAAGATAACGTCTATAAGTCCTACAATGAGCAGTTCTTC
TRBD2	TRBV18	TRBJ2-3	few	CASSPRGSGGHSGTDTQYF	TGTGCCAGCTCACCCCGGGGTAGCGGGGGGCACTCCGGCACAGATACGCAGTATTTT
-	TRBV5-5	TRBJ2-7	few	CASSFNSYEQYF	TGTGCCAGCAGCTTCAACAGTTACGAGCAGTACTTC
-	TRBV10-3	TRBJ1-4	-	CAIRGGREEKLFF	TGTGCCATCAGGGGGGGGAGAGAGGAAAAACTGTTTTTT
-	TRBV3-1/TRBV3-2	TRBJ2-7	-	CASGQSYEQYF	TGTGCCAGTGGACAGTCGTACGAGCAGTACTTC
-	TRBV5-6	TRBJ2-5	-	CASSAATGSGETQYF	TGTGCCAGCAGCGCCGCGACAGGCTCCGGAGAGACCCAGTACTTC
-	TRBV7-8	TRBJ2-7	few	CASSLGSLGSGQYF	TGTGCCAGCAGCTTAGGTAGTCTCGGTAGCGGGCAGTACTTC
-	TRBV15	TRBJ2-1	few	CATSRERRGYNEQFF	TGTGCCACCAGCAGAGAGCGAAGGGGGTACAATGAGCAGTTCTTC
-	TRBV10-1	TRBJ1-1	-	CASSESKGANTEAFF	TGCGCCAGCAGTGAATCGAAAGGGGCGAACACTGAAGCTTTCTTT
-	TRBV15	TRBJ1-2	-	CATSRDLGTNYGYTF	TGTGCCACCAGCAGAGATCTGGGCACTAACTATGGCTACACCTTC
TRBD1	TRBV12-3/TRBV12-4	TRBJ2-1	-	CASSPGTGKFF	TGTGCCAGCAGCCCCGGGACAGGGAAGTTCTTC
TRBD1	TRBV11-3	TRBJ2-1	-	CASSSRKGAPYNEQFF	TGTGCCAGCAGCTCTCGAAAGGGGGCACCGTACAATGAGCAGTTCTTC
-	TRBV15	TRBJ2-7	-	CATSKPGFKKGEQYF	TGTGCCACCAGCAAGCCGGGATTCAAAAAAGGCGAGCAGTACTTC
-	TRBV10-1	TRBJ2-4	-	CASSVRSPGSKNIQYF	TGCGCCAGCAGCGTCAGGAGCCCGGGGTCCAAAAACATTCAGTACTTC
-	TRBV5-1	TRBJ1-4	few	CASSLGEGLPGKLFF	TGCGCCAGCAGCTTGGGTGAGGGCCTCCCCGGAAAACTGTTTTTT
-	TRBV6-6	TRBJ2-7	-	CASSYSLDNEQYF	TGTGCCAGCAGTTACTCACTGGACAACGAGCAGTACTTC
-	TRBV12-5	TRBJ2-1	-	CASGLVRGGGHNEQFF	TGTGCTAGTGGTTTGGTACGCGGCGGGGGCCACAATGAGCAGTTCTTC
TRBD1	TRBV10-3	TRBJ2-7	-	CAISESGQGDEQYF	TGTGCCATCAGTGAGTCGGGACAGGGGGACGAGCAGTACTTC
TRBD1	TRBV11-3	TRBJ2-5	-	CASSSGQGLTQYF	TGTGCCAGCAGCTCGGGACAGGGTTTGACCCAGTACTTC
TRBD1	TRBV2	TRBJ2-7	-	CASSATGVYEQYF	TGTGCCAGCAGCGCGACAGGGGTCTACGAGCAGTACTTC
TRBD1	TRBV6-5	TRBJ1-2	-	CASSDSDRGRLGYTF	TGTGCCAGCAGCGATTCCGACAGGGGGCGTCTTGGCTACACCTTC
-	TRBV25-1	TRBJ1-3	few	CASSAQGTGNTIYF	TGTGCCAGCAGTGCACAGGGAACTGGAAACACCATATATTTT
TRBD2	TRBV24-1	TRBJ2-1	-	CATSDLRAGSYNEQFF	TGTGCCACCAGTGATCTCCGAGCGGGGTCCTACAATGAGCAGTTCTTC
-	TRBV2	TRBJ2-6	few	CASSESGAGANVLTF	TGTGCCAGCAGTGAGTCAGGGGCTGGGGCCAACGTCCTGACTTTC
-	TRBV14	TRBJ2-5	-	CASSQGRWYQETQYF	TGTGCCAGCAGCCAAGGTCGGTGGTACCAAGAGACCCAGTACTTC
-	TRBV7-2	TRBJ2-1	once	CASSLYRAAYNEQFF	TGTGCCAGCAGCTTGTACAGGGCAGCCTACAATGAGCAGTTCTTC
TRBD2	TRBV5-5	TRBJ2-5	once	CASSSPRGSQETQYF	TGTGCCAGCAGCTCACCGCGGGGGTCCCAAGAGACCCAGTACTTC
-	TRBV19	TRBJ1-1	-	CASSPGTLRNTEAFF	TGTGCCAGTAGCCCCGGGACACTGAGGAACACTGAAGCTTTCTTT
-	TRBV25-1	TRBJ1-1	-	CASIGDFETEAFF	TGTGCCAGCATCGGGGATTTTGAAACTGAAGCTTTCTTT
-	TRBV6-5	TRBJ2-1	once	CASSDMGGGLYEQFF	TGTGCCAGCAGCGACATGGGGGGGGGCCTGTATGAGCAGTTCTTC
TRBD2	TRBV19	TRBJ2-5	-	CASSILAGGMETQYF	TGTGCCAGTAGTATACTAGCGGGGGGCATGGAGACCCAGTACTTC
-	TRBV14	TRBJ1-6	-	CASSPLNSPLHF	TGTGCCAGCAGCCCCTTAAATTCACCCCTCCACTTT
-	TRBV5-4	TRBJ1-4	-	CASSTGAGDEKLFF	TGTGCCAGCAGCACAGGTGCGGGGGATGAAAAACTGTTTTTT
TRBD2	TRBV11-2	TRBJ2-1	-	CASSLDKRASGNNEQFF	TGTGCCAGCAGCTTAGATAAGAGGGCTAGCGGAAACAATGAGCAGTTCTTC
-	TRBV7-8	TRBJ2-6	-	CASSSPRGANVLTF	TGTGCCAGCAGCTCCCCCCGGGGGGCCAACGTCCTGACTTTC
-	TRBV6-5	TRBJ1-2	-	CASSWNRVPYGYTF	TGTGCCAGCAGTTGGAACAGAGTACCCTATGGCTACACCTTC
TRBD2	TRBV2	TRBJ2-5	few	CASRATSGGETQYF	TGTGCCAGCAGGGCCACTAGCGGCGGGGAGACCCAGTACTTC